Below are 27 T cell receptor beta chains sequenced from a single sample in a study of early T cells in non-severe SARS-CoV-2 infection. TCRdb called the 5' RACE reads again in MiXCR, with one record for every CDR3 protein. Among nearly 55,000 distinct CDR3 sequences, about 7.6% were seen once, and the ten largest hold 10% to 13%. Here the sequenced sample was whole blood, taken at baseline. These receptors all come from an adult who was a healthcare worker with PCR-confirmed SARS-CoV-2 infection or an uninfected control (not recorded which).

The rearrangement joins TRBV12-3 or TRBV12-4 to TRBJ2-7, with TRBD2 matching 7 bases. J was trimmed by 2 bases and V by 5 bases; bases with no gene match: 0. This CDR3 has 12 amino acids. The CDR3 DNA reads TGTGCCAGCAGTAGCGGGACCTACGAGCAGTACTTC. Residues: CASSSGTYEQYF.

There are many counts of this clonotype. This chain uses TRBV9 with TRBJ2-5; no definite D call. V lost 2 bases and J lost 0, with 11 bases in between. This CDR3 is built from 15 residues. CDR1 SGDLS and CDR2 YYNGEE come from the germline V gene. The CDR3 DNA reads TGTGCCAGCAGCGTGGACGGAAGGTACCAAGAGACCCAGTACTTC. Translated: CASSVDGRYQETQYF.

This chain connects TRBV18 to TRBJ1-1, with D unresolved. V lost 3 bases, J lost 1 base, and 6 bases lay in between. CDR3 length: 13 amino acids. Germline loops: CDR1 KGHSH, CDR2 LQKENI. The CDR3 sequence is CASSPNENTEAFF. In DNA, the CDR3 is TGTGCCAGCTCACCGAACGAGAACACTGAAGCTTTCTTT.

The chain is built from TRBV3-1 and TRBJ2-1; 7 nucleotides line up with TRBD1. The CDR3 has 14 residues. CDR1 is LGHDT and CDR2 is YNNKEL in the germline V gene (reference sequence). V lost 3 bases to trimming and J lost 4 bases; unmatched junction nucleotides: 3. In DNA, the CDR3 is TGTGCCAGCAGCCAGCCGGGACAGTACAATGAGCAGTTCTTC. It encodes CASSQPGQYNEQFF.

This clonotype was counted at least ten times. The rearrangement links TRBV12-3 or TRBV12-4 to TRBJ2-1; D is unresolved. The CDR3 has 13 amino acids. Trimming shortened V by 4 bases and J by 4 bases, and 8 bases separated the two germline ends. As DNA, the CDR3 is TGTGCCAGCAGTTCTGCAAATTACAATGAGCAGTTCTTC. Residues: CASSSANYNEQFF.

Only a few counts were recorded for this clonotype. This chain uses TRBV19 with TRBJ2-3; TRBD2 aligns across 16 bases. The CDR3 length is 20 residues. With V trimmed by 7 bases and J by 3 bases, 16 bases remained unmatched. CDR1 LNHDA and CDR2 SQIVND come from the germline V gene (reference sequence). The CDR3 DNA sequence: TGTGCCAGTAAACGGCAGGGGACTAGCGGGAGGGCCGTCAGAACAGATACGCAGTATTTT. Protein: CASKRQGTSGRAVRTDTQYF.

There are a few counts of this clonotype. The chain employs TRBV9 and TRBJ1-3, with 11 bases aligning to TRBD1. Germline assignment: CDR1 SGDLS and CDR2 YYNGEE. The CDR3 contains 17 residues. V trimming: 4 bases; J trimming: 3 bases; junction bases outside the gene matches: 9. The CDR3 sequence is CASSREGTGGFGNTIYF. In nucleotides, the CDR3 is TGTGCCAGCAGCCGAGAAGGGACAGGGGGTTTTGGAAACACCATATATTTT.

There are many counts of this clonotype. V and J are TRBV6-2 or TRBV6-3 and TRBJ2-1, with 7 bases identical to TRBD2. The J segment lost 10 bases and the V segment lost 5 bases, leaving 5 bases of the junction unmatched. The CDR3 has 12 residues. Germline CDR1 is MNHEY and CDR2 is SVGEGT. The DNA for the CDR3 is TGTGCCAGCAGTCAAACTAGCGACGAGCAGTTCTTC. Translated, it gives CASSQTSDEQFF.

V is TRBV3-1 and J is TRBJ2-2, with unresolved D. This CDR3 region has 14 residues. V lost 1 base and J 3 bases, leaving 6 bases between the germline ends. Germline CDR1 is LGHDT and CDR2 is YNNKEL (reference sequence). CDR3 DNA: TGTGCCAGCAGCCAAGTCGGATACACCGGGGAGCTGTTTTTT. Encoded protein: CASSQVGYTGELFF.

This clonotype came up many times. In DNA form, the CDR3 reads TGTGCGGTGAGAGACAACGGGGAGCTGTTTTTT. It is translated as CAVRDNGELFF. The chain combines TRBV24-1 with TRBJ2-2; no firm D call. This CDR3 is 11 amino acids long. Germline V gene data show CDR1 as KGHDR and CDR2 as SFDVKD.

This clonotype was counted many times. The gene calls are TRBV28 and TRBJ2-2; 7 bases match TRBD1. V shed 6 bases, J shed 2 bases, and the junction held 6 bases outside the gene matches. This CDR3 spans 15 amino acids. The germline V gene has CDR1 MDHEN and CDR2 SYDVKM. CDR3 sequence: CASSLGQLNTGELFF. The DNA for the CDR3 is TGTGCCAGCAGCCTGGGACAGTTAAACACCGGGGAGCTGTTTTTT.

This clonotype turned up a few times. The chain has TRBV7-9 and TRBJ2-1; TRBD2 aligns across 12 bases. Per germline, CDR1 SEHNR and CDR2 FQNEAQ (reference sequence). The CDR3 sequence is 15 residues long. The V gene end was trimmed by 3 bases and the J gene end by 7 bases; junction bases not matched to a gene: 4. CDR3 in amino acids: CASSLGGTSGNEQFF. The CDR3 DNA follows: TGTGCCAGCAGCTTGGGCGGGACTAGCGGGAATGAGCAGTTCTTC.

The chain carries TRBV7-8 and TRBJ2-2, with TRBD2 matching 11 bases. CDR3 length equals 17 residues. V trimming: 1 base; J trimming: 6 bases; junction bases outside the gene matches: 7. CDR1 is SGHVS and CDR2 is FQNEAQ in the germline V gene. The CDR3 protein is CASSLVVAGGLAGELFF. CDR3 coding DNA: TGTGCCAGCAGCTTAGTGGTAGCGGGAGGGCTGGCCGGGGAGCTGTTTTTT.

The genes are TRBV12-3 or TRBV12-4 and TRBJ2-5, with TRBD2 matching over 10 bases. The CDR3 runs 15 residues. The J segment lost 2 bases and the V segment lost 4 bases, leaving 4 bases of the junction unmatched. CDR3 in amino acids: CASSSRTSGQETQYF. CDR3 nucleotide sequence: TGTGCCAGCAGTTCCCGGACTAGCGGACAAGAGACCCAGTACTTC.

This clonotype was seen ten or more times. J is TRBJ1-2 and V is TRBV7-3, with 8 positions matching TRBD1. CDR3 size: 13 residues. V lost 4 bases to trimming and J lost 4 bases; unmatched junction nucleotides: 2. CDR1 is SGHTA and CDR2 is FQGTGA in the germline V gene. The CDR3 reads CASSSGQAYGYTF. The CDR3, as DNA: TGTGCCAGCAGCTCGGGACAGGCCTATGGCTACACCTTC.

The chain couples TRBV7-9 to TRBJ1-1; TRBD1 is a possible D gene (5 bases). Trimming pared 1 base from V and 0 bases from J, leaving 15 bases between. Looked up from germline, CDR1 is SEHNR and CDR2 is FQNEAQ (reference sequence). The CDR3 has 17 amino acids. CDR3 region: CASSLGNLRVLNTEAFF. CDR3 in DNA: TGTGCCAGCAGCTTAGGAAACCTCAGGGTCCTGAACACTGAAGCTTTCTTT. The whole variable domain, filled in from reference TRBV7-9 and TRBJ1-1, reads DTGVSQNPRHKITKRGQNVTFRCDPISEHNRLYWYRQTLGQGPEFLTYFQNEAQLEKSRLLSDRFSAERPKGSFSTLEIQRTEQGDSAMYLCASSLGNLRVLNTEAFFGQGTRLTVV.

By proportion, this clonotype is medium-sized. V gene TRBV7-2 combines with J gene TRBJ1-2; D is undetermined. This CDR3 comprises 15 residues. The V and J ends lost 1 base and 4 bases respectively, with 13 bases between them. Germline V gene lookup returns CDR1 SGHTA and CDR2 FQGNSA. This CDR3 is CASSLVAGFAYGYTF. Written as DNA, the CDR3 is TGTGCCAGCAGCTTAGTTGCGGGGTTCGCCTATGGCTACACCTTC.

This chain links TRBV6-5 with TRBJ2-7, with a weak D call TRBD2 (5 bases). The V gene lost 6 bases and the J gene lost 6 bases, with 15 bases spanning the gap. From germline, CDR1 is MNHEY and CDR2 SVGAGI. This CDR3 has 13 residues. CDR3 in DNA: TGTGCCAGCAGAGGAGGTCCGTGGTCCGAGCAGTACTTC. Translating it yields CASRGGPWSEQYF.

Many counts were recorded for this clonotype. This chain joins TRBV6-2 or TRBV6-3 and TRBJ1-1, with no clear D. Trimming stripped 5 bases from V and 5 bases from J, with 18 bases between. Germline V gene sequence: CDR1 MNHEY, CDR2 SVGEGT. The CDR3 length is 15 residues. The CDR3 coding sequence is TGTGCCAGCAGTGTCTCATCGTGGGGTTCGACTGAAGCTTTCTTT. Amino acid sequence: CASSVSSWGSTEAFF.

This clonotype has more than one count but fewer than ten. This chain uses TRBV19 with TRBJ2-3, with D hard to call. This CDR3 contains 12 residues. V lost 8 bases and J 0 bases, leaving 6 bases between the germline ends. Germline lookup yields CDR1 LNHDA and CDR2 SQIVND (reference sequence). CDR3 nucleotide sequence: TGTGCCAGTCTTGATAGCACAGATACGCAGTATTTT. It translates to CASLDSTDTQYF.

This clonotype was detected ten times or more. The chain uses TRBV2 and TRBJ2-5; perhaps TRBD2 as D (7 bases). CDR1 is SNHLY and CDR2 is FYNNEI in the germline V gene. The CDR3 covers 15 residues. V was pared by 5 bases and J by 4 bases, with 17 bases between. The CDR3 region has the DNA TGTGCCAGCAGTCCAGAACGGGGGGCCGTAGAGACCCAGTACTTC. Its translation is CASSPERGAVETQYF.

This clonotype was found a few times. The rearrangement joins TRBV27 to TRBJ2-2, with D unresolved. Germline CDR1 is MNHEY and CDR2 is SMNVEV (reference sequence). This CDR3 region has 16 residues. Trimming pared 5 bases from V and 0 bases from J, leaving 13 bases between. CDR3 protein: CASSRFWASNTGELFF. The CDR3 coding sequence is TGTGCCAGCAGTCGGTTCTGGGCCTCGAACACCGGGGAGCTGTTTTTT.

This clonotype was recorded at least ten times. The chain is built from TRBV28 and TRBJ2-7; D possibly corresponds to TRBD1 (6 bases). The CDR3 is made up of 14 amino acids. Germline V gene sequence: CDR1 MDHEN, CDR2 SYDVKM. V was shortened by 5 bases and J by 6 bases, with 17 bases between the two germline ends. CDR3 in DNA: TGTGCCAGCAGTCTAGGACAGCGAAGGGGCGAGCAGTACTTC. Translating gives CASSLGQRRGEQYF.

In this sample, this clonotype turned up many times. The chain combines TRBV20-1 with TRBJ2-3; D is unresolved. The V gene's germline CDR1 is DFQATT and CDR2 SNEGSKA (reference sequence). Trimming cost V 1 base and J 6 bases, with 2 bases left between them. CDR3 length equals 10 residues. In DNA, the CDR3 is TGCAGTGCTAGAGCGGATACGCAGTATTTT. Translation: CSARADTQYF.

The chain has TRBV28 and TRBJ2-5; D may match TRBD1 or TRBD2 (6 bases each). The V gene's germline CDR1 is MDHEN and CDR2 SYDVKM. The CDR3 length is 12 residues. The ends were cut back, 6 bases at V and 6 bases at J, with 11 bases in the middle. The CDR3 coding sequence is TGTGCCAGCAGGAGGGGGGCACAGACCCAGTACTTC. Translated: CASRRGAQTQYF.

V and J are TRBV5-1 and TRBJ2-7, with 11 bases identical to TRBD1. CDR1 is SGHRS, CDR2 YFSETQ, per germline. The CDR3 consists of 17 residues. J gave up 3 bases and V 0 bases, and 8 bases lay outside the gene matches. For the CDR3, the DNA is TGCGCCAGCAGCTTGGCCGCCGGGACAGGGGGAATCTACGAGCAGTACTTC. Translation gives CASSLAAGTGGIYEQYF.

This chain connects TRBV5-1 to TRBJ1-1; perhaps TRBD1 as D (5 bases). Trimming left V 1 base short and J 2 bases short, with 9 bases between. Germline CDR1 and CDR2: SGHRS and YFSETQ. This CDR3 contains 14 residues. The CDR3 DNA reads TGCGCCAGCAGCTTGTTTACAGGTAACACTGAAGCTTTCTTT. It codes for CASSLFTGNTEAFF.